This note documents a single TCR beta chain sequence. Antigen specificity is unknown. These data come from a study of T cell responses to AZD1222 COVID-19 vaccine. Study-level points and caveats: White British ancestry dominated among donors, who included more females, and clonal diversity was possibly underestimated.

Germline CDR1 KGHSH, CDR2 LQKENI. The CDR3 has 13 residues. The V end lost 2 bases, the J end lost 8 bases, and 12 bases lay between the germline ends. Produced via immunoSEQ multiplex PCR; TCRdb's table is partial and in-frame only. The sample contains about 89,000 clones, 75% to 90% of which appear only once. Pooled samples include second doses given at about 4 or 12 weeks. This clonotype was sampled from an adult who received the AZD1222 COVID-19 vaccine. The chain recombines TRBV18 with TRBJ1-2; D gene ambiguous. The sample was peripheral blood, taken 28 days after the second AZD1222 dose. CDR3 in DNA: TGTGCCAGCTCACCAATAAGGGCGTACGGCTACACCTTC. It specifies CASSPIRAYGYTF.